The 19 T cell receptor beta chains in this list originate from one sample, sequenced in a study of blood T cell repertoires in COVID-19. The repertoire was sequenced with immunoSEQ multiplex PCR; TCRdb's copy has only in-frame clones and lacks some. The sample contains fewer than 300,000 clones, roughly 80% of which appear only once. Material for sequencing was peripheral blood. These receptors all stem from a woman in her 70s with active or convalescent COVID-19.

V gene TRBV6-5 combines with J gene TRBJ2-5; D is uncertain. CDR1 and CDR2 from the germline V gene are MNHEY and SVGAGI. Trimming removed 0 bases at V and 0 bases at J, with 11 bases between. This CDR3 region has 16 residues. The CDR3 loop reads CASSYSISPDQETQYF. The CDR3 DNA follows: TGTGCCAGCAGTTACTCGATCTCACCGGACCAAGAGACCCAGTACTTC.

This chain uses TRBV29-1 with TRBJ1-1, with D perhaps TRBD1 (6 bases). Deletions cut 7 bases from V and 3 bases from J, with 12 bases between. Germline values: CDR1 SQVTM, CDR2 ANQGSEA. The CDR3 consists of 12 residues. CDR3 sequence (DNA): TGCAGCGCATACCACAGGGACACTGAAGCTTTCTTT. As protein: CSAYHRDTEAFF.

The rearrangement uses TRBV7-8 and TRBJ1-2; D is unclear. CDR1 SGHVS and CDR2 FQNEAQ come from the germline V gene. The CDR3 totals 14 residues. Trimming removed 5 bases from V and 0 bases from J, with 10 bases in between. Written as DNA, the CDR3 is TGTGCCAGCAGCCCCCGAATAGCTAACTATGGCTACACCTTC. The encoded protein is CASSPRIANYGYTF. Variable domain in full (rest from reference TRBV7-8 and TRBJ1-2): GAGVSQSPRYKVAKRGQDVALRCDPISGHVSLFWYQQALGQGPEFLTYFQNEAQLDKSGLPSDRFFAERPEGSVSTLKIQRTQQEDSAVYLCASSPRIANYGYTFGSGTRLTVV.

V and J are TRBV5-4 and TRBJ2-1; D gene unclear. This CDR3 spans 14 amino acids. With 0 bases removed from V and 8 bases from J, the gap between germline ends came to 12 bases. Germline V gene lookup returns CDR1 SGHNT and CDR2 YYREEE (reference sequence). DNA of the CDR3: TGTGCCAGCAGCTTGGAGACTCTTGAGGATGAGCAGTTCTTC. Its protein is CASSLETLEDEQFF.

The chain couples TRBV30 to TRBJ1-1; D perhaps matches TRBD1 (5 bases). Germline loops: CDR1 GTSNPN, CDR2 SVGIG (reference sequence). The CDR3 sequence is 12 residues long. Between the trimmed V and J ends, which lost 8 bases and 6 bases, there was a span of 16 bases. The CDR3 sequence is CAGGGWGAEAFF. CDR3 nucleotide sequence: TGTGCCGGGGGAGGGTGGGGGGCTGAAGCTTTCTTT.

V usage is TRBV10-3 and J usage is TRBJ1-1; D might be TRBD1 (5 bases). Germline V CDR1 and CDR2: ENHRY, SYGVKD. Between the trimmed V and J ends, which lost 4 bases and 8 bases, there was a span of 11 bases. CDR3 length: 12 amino acids. The CDR3 nucleotides are TGTGCCATCAGTGGGGGGGACCGCGAAGCTTTCTTT. This translates into CAISGGDREAFF.

This clone appeared a single time. V and J are TRBV15 and TRBJ2-1; D may be TRBD1 (5 bases). The length of the CDR3 is 13 residues. The germline gives CDR1 LNHNV, CDR2 YYDKDF (reference sequence). Trimming cost V 6 bases and J 15 bases, with 21 bases left between them. The CDR3 here is CATRSRVTPLPFF. CDR3 DNA: TGTGCCACCAGATCCAGGGTCACCCCCCTCCCGTTCTTC.

This clone was found once. The V gene is TRBV6-5, the J gene TRBJ2-5; the match to TRBD2 covers 14 bases. The CDR3 extends over 14 amino acids. Losses at the gene ends were 5 bases for V and 5 bases for J; bases not matched to a gene: 1. Germline values: CDR1 MNHEY, CDR2 SVGAGI. The DNA of the CDR3 is TGTGCCAGCAGTCGACTAGCGGGAGGGGAGACCCAGTACTTC. Its translation: CASSRLAGGETQYF.

The chain joins TRBV30 to TRBJ2-3; D uncertain. This CDR3 comprises 16 residues. Trimming stripped 4 bases from V and 1 base from J, with 18 bases between. Germline-derived CDR1 and CDR2 are GTSNPN and SVGIG (reference sequence). CDR3 residues: CAWTYQTQKGTDTQYF. CDR3 nucleotides: TGTGCCTGGACCTATCAGACTCAGAAGGGCACAGATACGCAGTATTTT.

V and J are TRBV27 and TRBJ2-7; D is uncertain. Germline assignment: CDR1 MNHEY and CDR2 SMNVEV (reference sequence). This CDR3 spans 11 amino acids. Trimming removed 7 bases from V and 7 bases from J, with 11 bases in between. This CDR3 reads CASMASREQYF. The CDR3 nucleotides read TGTGCCAGCATGGCTTCTCGTGAGCAGTACTTC.

This clone has only a few counts. The chain joins TRBV3-1 (or the pseudogene TRBV3-2) to TRBJ1-1; D unresolved. The CDR3 has 11 amino acids. Trimming removed 4 bases at V and 8 bases at J, with 8 bases between. CDR1 is LGHDT and CDR2 is YNNKEL in the germline V gene (reference sequence). For the CDR3, the DNA is TGTGCCAGCAGCCTTCCAACAGAAGCTTTCTTT. Its translation: CASSLPTEAFF.

The gene calls are TRBV5-1 and TRBJ1-3; a weak D match, TRBD1 (6 bases). Germline assignment: CDR1 SGHRS and CDR2 YFSETQ. The CDR3 is 15 residues long. Trimming took 5 bases from V and 7 from J, leaving 19 bases between them. The CDR3 nucleotides are TGCGCCAGCAGTTCCGGTGGGAATCAGGGGAACACCATATATTTT. This translates into CASSSGGNQGNTIYF.

J is TRBJ2-4 and V is TRBV28; tentatively, D is TRBD2 (6 bases). The CDR3 runs to 18 residues. From germline, CDR1 is MDHEN and CDR2 SYDVKM. V was cut by 7 bases and J by 0 bases, with 22 bases left in between. DNA of the CDR3: TGTGCCAGCACCTATAACACGAATAGGGGACTAGCCAAAAACATTCAGTACTTC. Translating gives CASTYNTNRGLAKNIQYF.

The rearrangement links TRBV5-1 to TRBJ2-2, with a tentative D call TRBD2 (5 bases). With 4 bases removed from V and 2 bases from J, the gap between germline ends came to 15 bases. The CDR3 is made up of 16 amino acids. CDR1 SGHRS and CDR2 YFSETQ come from the germline V gene. In nucleotides, the CDR3 is TGCGCCAGCAGCCCCGGACGGACTCCAAACACCGGGGAGCTGTTTTTT. Amino acids: CASSPGRTPNTGELFF.

The chain links TRBV2 to TRBJ2-3; the match to TRBD2 covers 15 bases. J gave up 4 bases and V 6 bases, and 8 bases lay outside the gene matches. Per germline, CDR1 SNHLY and CDR2 FYNNEI. This CDR3 comprises 17 residues. CDR3 sequence reads: CASRTGTSGGSPDTQYF. Written as DNA, the CDR3 is TGTGCCAGCAGGACCGGGACTAGCGGGGGGTCACCAGATACGCAGTATTTT. The full variable domain, completed using reference TRBV2 and TRBJ2-3, is EPEVTQTPSHQVTQMGQEVILRCVPISNHLYFYWYRQILGQKVEFLVSFYNNEISEKSEIFDDQFSVERPDGSNFTLKIRSTKLEDSAMYFCASRTGTSGGSPDTQYFGPGTRLTVL.

The J gene is TRBJ2-1, the V gene TRBV29-1; perhaps TRBD2 as D (6 bases). There are 13 residues in the CDR3. Trimming shortened V by 8 bases and J by 9 bases, and 20 bases separated the two germline ends. The germline V gene encodes CDR1 SQVTM and CDR2 ANQGSEA. The CDR3: CSPSELAGFEQFF. For the CDR3, the DNA is TGCAGCCCCTCTGAACTAGCAGGTTTTGAGCAGTTCTTC.

The V and J genes are TRBV18 and TRBJ2-1, with 13 bases lining up with TRBD2. The CDR3 covers 15 residues. Germline V lookup: CDR1 KGHSH, CDR2 LQKENI. V lost 4 bases to trimming and J lost 7 bases; unmatched junction nucleotides: 4. Here the CDR3 DNA reads TGTGCCAGCTCACAAGGACTAGCGGGAGAGAATGAGCAGTTCTTC. Amino acids: CASSQGLAGENEQFF. Full variable domain (outside the CDR3, taken from reference TRBV18 and TRBJ2-1): NAGVMQNPRHLVRRRGQEARLRCSPMKGHSHVYWYRQLPEEGLKFMVYLQKENIIDESGMPKERFSAEFPKEGPSILRIQQVVRGDSAAYFCASSQGLAGENEQFFGPGTRLTVL.

This chain links TRBV5-1 with TRBJ2-1; D might be TRBD2 (5 bases). The germline V and J ends were trimmed by 7 bases and 2 bases, with 13 bases remaining between them. Germline CDR1 reads SGHRS; CDR2 reads YFSETQ. The CDR3 spans 14 residues. The CDR3 region is CASYAGETYNEQFF. The CDR3 DNA follows: TGCGCCAGCTACGCTGGGGAGACCTACAATGAGCAGTTCTTC.

J is TRBJ1-6 and V is TRBV20-1; D perhaps matches TRBD1 (5 bases). Germline-derived CDR1 and CDR2 are DFQATT and SNEGSKA (reference sequence). Trimming took off 3 bases at V and 10 bases at J, with 16 bases between the two ends. This CDR3 is built from 14 residues. CDR3 loop: CSASRPQGKSPLHF. The CDR3 DNA is TGCAGTGCTAGTCGGCCTCAGGGAAAATCACCCCTCCACTTT.